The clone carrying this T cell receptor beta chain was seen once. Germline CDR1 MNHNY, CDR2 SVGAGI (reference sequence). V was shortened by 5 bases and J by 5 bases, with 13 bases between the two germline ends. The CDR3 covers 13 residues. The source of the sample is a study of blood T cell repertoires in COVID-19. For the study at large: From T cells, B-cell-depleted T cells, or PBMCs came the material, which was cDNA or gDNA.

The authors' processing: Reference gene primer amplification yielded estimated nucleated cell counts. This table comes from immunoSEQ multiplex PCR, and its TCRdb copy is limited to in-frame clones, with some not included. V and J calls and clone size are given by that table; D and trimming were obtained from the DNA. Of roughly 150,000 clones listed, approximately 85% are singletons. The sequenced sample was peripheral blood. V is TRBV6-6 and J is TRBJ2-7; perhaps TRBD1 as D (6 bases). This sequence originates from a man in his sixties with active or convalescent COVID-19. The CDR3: CASSTRDIHEQYF. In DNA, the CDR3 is TGTGCCAGCAGTACGAGGGACATCCACGAGCAGTACTTC.